Following are 14 T cell receptor beta chains from one sample sequenced in a study of human T cells and chemical hapten exposure. MiXCR, applied by TCRdb to the RACE reads, yields one record per CDR3 protein. Of about 57,000 distinct CDR3 sequences in the sample, 9.3% are singletons; the top ten hold approximately 12%. The time point denotes: patch test 1, 2 weeks after DPC sensitization. The treatment here: therapeutic diphenylcyclopropenone sensitization with weekly scalp DPC. This sample comprised whole blood, obtained in connection with sensitization to the hapten diphenylcyclopropenone (DPC). Source of these receptors: a woman aged 40-49 years with alopecia areata. Some clones in this sample may be carry-over from other donors' samples.

This clonotype came up many times. The chain has TRBV12-3 or TRBV12-4 and TRBJ2-4; D gene uncertain. The CDR3 contains 15 residues. Trimming stripped 4 bases from V and 0 bases from J, with 10 bases between. The CDR3 sequence is CASSYSAVAKNIQYF. The CDR3 coding sequence is TGTGCCAGCAGTTATTCAGCAGTAGCCAAAAACATTCAGTACTTC.

This chain uses TRBV6-1 with TRBJ1-1; 10 nucleotides agree with TRBD1. This CDR3 comprises 14 residues. Germline V gene data show CDR1 as MNHNS and CDR2 as SASEGT. After removal of 6 bases from V and 2 bases from J, the junction contained 3 bases not matched to a gene. CDR3 bases: TGTGCCAGCAGGGGGGACAGGGGAAACACTGAAGCTTTCTTT. This sequence encodes CASRGDRGNTEAFF.

In its sample, this clonotype was seen many times. J is TRBJ2-6 and V is TRBV20-1; D might be TRBD1 or TRBD2, each matching 5 bases. The CDR3 length is 14 residues. The ends were cut back, 3 bases at V and 0 bases at J, with 6 bases in the middle. Germline CDR1 and CDR2: DFQATT and SNEGSKA (reference sequence). CDR3 protein: CSASGASGANVLTF. The CDR3 bases are TGCAGTGCTAGCGGGGCCTCTGGGGCCAACGTCCTGACTTTC.

Many counts were recorded for this clonotype. V and J are TRBV20-1 and TRBJ1-1; D remains unclear. V shed 1 base and J shed 5 bases, with 5 bases lying between them. The CDR3 is 11 amino acids. Germline lookup yields CDR1 DFQATT and CDR2 SNEGSKA (reference sequence). The CDR3 bases are TGCAGTGCTAGAGTCCAAACTGAAGCTTTCTTT. Amino acids: CSARVQTEAFF.

This clonotype came up a few times. The genes are TRBV6-1 and TRBJ1-2; TRBD1 matches at 7 bases. In germline, CDR1 is MNHNS, CDR2 SASEGT. This CDR3 region has 18 residues. Unmatched junction bases numbered 19, after V lost 4 bases and J lost 5 bases. CDR3 sequence reads: CASSATYQTGTVGYGYTF. The CDR3 DNA is TGTGCCAGCAGTGCAACCTACCAGACAGGGACCGTGGGTTATGGCTACACCTTC.

Remarks on this clonotype: The missing conserved phenylalanine or tryptophan at the end of this CDR3 makes a read error likely. The chain is built from TRBV29-1 and TRBJ2-2, with D possibly being TRBD1 (6 bases). There are 14 residues in the CDR3. The germline CDR1 and CDR2 sequences are SQVTM and ANQGSEA. V shed 3 bases and J shed 5 bases, with 13 bases lying between them. This CDR3 is CSVEGAQGTGELFL. DNA of the CDR3: TGCAGCGTTGAGGGAGCGCAGGGGACCGGGGAGCTGTTTTTG.

This clonotype has just a few counts. The chain is built from TRBV7-2 and TRBJ1-1, with 8 positions matching TRBD1. The CDR3 sequence is 14 residues long. CDR1 is SGHTA, CDR2 FQGNSA, per germline. The V segment lost 5 bases and the J segment 1 base; nucleotides outside the gene matches: 3. The CDR3: CASSRTGTNTEAFF. CDR3 nucleotides: TGTGCCAGCAGCCGGACAGGGACGAACACTGAAGCTTTCTTT. Combining the CDR3 with reference TRBV7-2 and TRBJ1-1 gives the whole variable domain GAGVSQSPSNKVTEKGKDVELRCDPISGHTALYWYRQSLGQGLEFLIYFQGNSAPDKSGLPSDRFSAERTGGSVSTLTIQRTQQEDSAVYLCASSRTGTNTEAFFGQGTRLTVV.

The table lists this clonotype with a few counts. The rearrangement joins TRBV7-2 to TRBJ1-6, with unresolved D. The germline V and J ends were trimmed by 1 base and 8 bases, with 12 bases remaining between them. This CDR3 has 15 amino acids. Germline lookup yields CDR1 SGHTA and CDR2 FQGNSA. As DNA, the CDR3 is TGTGCCAGCAGCTTAGACCGGGCCGTCTATTCACCCCTCCACTTT. Its translation is CASSLDRAVYSPLHF.

This clonotype was counted ten times or more. This rearrangement joins TRBV29-1 to TRBJ1-6; 9 positions match TRBD1. V was clipped by 5 bases and J by 10 bases; unmatched bases: 9. The CDR3 totals 14 residues. CDR1 and CDR2 from the germline V gene are SQVTM and ANQGSEA. The CDR3, as DNA: TGCAGCGTTCGGGAACAGGGGGCAGGATCACCCCTCCACTTT. Residues: CSVREQGAGSPLHF.

This clonotype was seen ten or more times. The CDR3 region is CASSQNREGEAFF. The CDR3, as DNA: TGTGCCAGCAGCCAAAACAGGGAGGGTGAAGCTTTCTTT. This chain links TRBV4-2 with TRBJ1-1, with D tentatively TRBD1 (6 bases). V was pared by 2 bases and J by 7 bases, with 11 bases between. The CDR3 contains 13 residues. The germline V gene encodes CDR1 LGHNA and CDR2 YNFKEQ.

This clonotype was picked up many times. The chain is built from TRBV27 and TRBJ1-4; no reliable D call. V shed 11 bases and J shed 8 bases, with 12 bases lying between them. Germline CDR1 and CDR2: MNHEY and SMNVEV (reference sequence). The CDR3 is 11 amino acids. CDR3 sequence: CAVKFREKLFF. DNA for the CDR3: TGTGCCGTCAAATTTCGGGAAAAACTGTTTTTT.

Ten or more counts support this clonotype. V and J are TRBV6-2 or TRBV6-3 and TRBJ2-3, with 10 bases aligning to TRBD1. Per germline, CDR1 MNHEY and CDR2 SVGEGT. Trimming removed 6 bases from V and 2 bases from J; junction bases left unmatched: 5. This CDR3 comprises 15 residues. In DNA, the CDR3 is TGTGCCAGCAGCCAGGGACAGGGGTCCACAGATACGCAGTATTTT. Translated, it gives CASSQGQGSTDTQYF.

In its sample, this clonotype was seen a few times. J is TRBJ2-3 and V is TRBV4-1; D may be TRBD1 (5 bases). The CDR3 totals 15 residues. Trimming removed 5 bases at V and 6 bases at J, with 18 bases between. Germline lookup yields CDR1 MGHRA and CDR2 YSYEKL. The CDR3 region is CASSFSGLGVDTQYF. The CDR3 DNA sequence: TGCGCCAGCAGCTTCTCCGGCTTAGGGGTGGATACGCAGTATTTT.

CDR3 in DNA: TGTGCCAGCAGCCTCGGACTAGCGAAGGCAGATACGCAGTATTTT. Its translation is CASSLGLAKADTQYF. The chain uses TRBV6-6 and TRBJ2-3, with TRBD2 identical over 9 bases. Germline CDR1 MNHNY, CDR2 SVGAGI (reference sequence). The trim removed 6 bases at V and 4 bases at J, leaving 8 bases unmatched. The CDR3 has 15 amino acids.